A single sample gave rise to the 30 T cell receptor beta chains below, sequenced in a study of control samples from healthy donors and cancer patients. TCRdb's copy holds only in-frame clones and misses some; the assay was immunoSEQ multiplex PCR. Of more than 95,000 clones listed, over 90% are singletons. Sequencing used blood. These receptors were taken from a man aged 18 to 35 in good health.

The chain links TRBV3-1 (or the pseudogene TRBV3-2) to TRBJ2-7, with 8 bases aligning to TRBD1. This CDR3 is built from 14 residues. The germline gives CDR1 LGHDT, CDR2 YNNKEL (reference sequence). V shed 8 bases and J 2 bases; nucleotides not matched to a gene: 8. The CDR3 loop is CASVPRTGPYEQYF. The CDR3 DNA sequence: TGTGCCAGCGTACCCCGGACAGGGCCCTACGAGCAGTACTTC.

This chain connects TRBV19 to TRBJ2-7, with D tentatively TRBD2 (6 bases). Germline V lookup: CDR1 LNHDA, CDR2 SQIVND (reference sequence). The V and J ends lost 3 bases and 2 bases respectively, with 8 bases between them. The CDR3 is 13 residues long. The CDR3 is CASSMTGAYEQYF. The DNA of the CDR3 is TGTGCCAGTAGTATGACGGGAGCCTACGAGCAGTACTTC.

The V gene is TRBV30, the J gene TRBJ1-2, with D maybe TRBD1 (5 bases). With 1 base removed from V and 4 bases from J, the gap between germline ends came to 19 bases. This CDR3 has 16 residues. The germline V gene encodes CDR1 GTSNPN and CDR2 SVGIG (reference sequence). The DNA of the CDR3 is TGTGCCTGGAGTGGCCCCGGTTCCAGGGAGGGCTATGGCTACACCTTC. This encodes CAWSGPGSREGYGYTF.

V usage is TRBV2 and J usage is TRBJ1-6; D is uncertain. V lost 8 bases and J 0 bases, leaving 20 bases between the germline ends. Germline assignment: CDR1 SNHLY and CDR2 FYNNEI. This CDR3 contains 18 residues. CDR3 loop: CASAEDHPRGSYNSPLHF. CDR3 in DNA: TGTGCCAGCGCTGAGGACCACCCGAGAGGCTCCTATAATTCACCCCTCCACTTT.

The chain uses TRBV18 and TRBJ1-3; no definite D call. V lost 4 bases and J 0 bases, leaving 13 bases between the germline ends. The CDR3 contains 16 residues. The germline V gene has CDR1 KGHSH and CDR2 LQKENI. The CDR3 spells CASSRNVRVSGNTIYF. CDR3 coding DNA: TGTGCCAGCTCACGAAATGTTCGGGTCTCTGGAAACACCATATATTTT.

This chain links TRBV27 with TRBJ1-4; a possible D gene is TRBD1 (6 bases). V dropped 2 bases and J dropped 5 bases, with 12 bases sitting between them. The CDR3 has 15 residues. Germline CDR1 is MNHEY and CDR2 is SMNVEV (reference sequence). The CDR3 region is CASSLRGAANEKLFF. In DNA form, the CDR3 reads TGTGCCAGCAGTTTAAGGGGGGCAGCCAATGAAAAACTGTTTTTT.

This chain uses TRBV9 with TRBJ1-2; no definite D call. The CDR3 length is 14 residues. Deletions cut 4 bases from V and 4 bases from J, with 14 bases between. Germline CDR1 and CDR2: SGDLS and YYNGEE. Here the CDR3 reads CASSTENLGYGYTF. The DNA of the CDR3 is TGTGCCAGCAGCACCGAAAACCTAGGCTATGGCTACACCTTC.

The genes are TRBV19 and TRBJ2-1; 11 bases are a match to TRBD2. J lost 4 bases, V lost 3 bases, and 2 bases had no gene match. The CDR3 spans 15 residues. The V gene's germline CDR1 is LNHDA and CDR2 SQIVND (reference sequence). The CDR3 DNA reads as TGTGCCAGTAGTATGGGACTAGCGGCGTACAATGAGCAGTTCTTC. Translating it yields CASSMGLAAYNEQFF.

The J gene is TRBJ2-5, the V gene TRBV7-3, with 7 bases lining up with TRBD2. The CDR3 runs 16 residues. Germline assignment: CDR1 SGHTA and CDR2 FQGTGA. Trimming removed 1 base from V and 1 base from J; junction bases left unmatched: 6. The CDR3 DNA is TGTGCCAGCAGCTTAAGGGTTAGCGGGTTCCAAGAGACCCAGTACTTC. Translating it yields CASSLRVSGFQETQYF.

CDR3 protein: CASRKPSEGNEQFF. CDR3 sequence (DNA): TGTGCCAGCAGAAAACCTTCAGAGGGCAATGAGCAGTTCTTC. The chain uses TRBV6-5 and TRBJ2-1, with D possibly TRBD2 on 5 matching bases. The germline V gene has CDR1 MNHEY and CDR2 SVGAGI. The CDR3 consists of 14 residues. V gave up 6 bases and J gave up 6 bases, with 15 bases separating them.

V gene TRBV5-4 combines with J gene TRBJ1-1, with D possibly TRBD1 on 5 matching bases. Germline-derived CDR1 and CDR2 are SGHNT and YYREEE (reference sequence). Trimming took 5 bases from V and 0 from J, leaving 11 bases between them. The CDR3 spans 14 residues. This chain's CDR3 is CASSHTGLNTEAFF. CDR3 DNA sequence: TGTGCCAGCAGTCATACAGGTCTGAACACTGAAGCTTTCTTT.

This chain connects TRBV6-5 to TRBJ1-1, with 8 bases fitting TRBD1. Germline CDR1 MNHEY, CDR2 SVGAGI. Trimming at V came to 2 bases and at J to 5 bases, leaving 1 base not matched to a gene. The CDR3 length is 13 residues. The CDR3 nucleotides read TGTGCCAGCAGTTACGACAGGGGAACTGAAGCTTTCTTT. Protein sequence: CASSYDRGTEAFF.

The DNA for the CDR3 is TGTGCCAGCAGTTCCGGACATCATCAGCCCCAGCATTTT. This encodes CASSSGHHQPQHF. The V gene is TRBV27, the J gene TRBJ1-5, with a weak D call TRBD1 (5 bases). Per germline, CDR1 MNHEY and CDR2 SMNVEV (reference sequence). The V end lost 4 bases, the J end lost 5 bases, and 9 bases lay between the germline ends. The CDR3 extends over 13 amino acids.

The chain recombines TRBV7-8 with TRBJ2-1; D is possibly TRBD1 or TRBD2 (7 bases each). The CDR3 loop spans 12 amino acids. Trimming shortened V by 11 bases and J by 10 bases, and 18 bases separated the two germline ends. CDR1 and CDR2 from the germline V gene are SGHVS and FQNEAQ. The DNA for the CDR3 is TGTGCCTCAGGTCTAGCGGACAGGGAGCAGTTCTTC. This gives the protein CASGLADREQFF.

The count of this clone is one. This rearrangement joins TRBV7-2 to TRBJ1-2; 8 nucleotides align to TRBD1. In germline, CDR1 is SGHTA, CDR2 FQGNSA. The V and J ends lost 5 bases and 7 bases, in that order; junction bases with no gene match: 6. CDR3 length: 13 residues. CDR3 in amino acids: CASSPQGASGYTF. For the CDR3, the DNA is TGTGCCAGCAGCCCCCAGGGGGCTTCTGGCTACACCTTC.

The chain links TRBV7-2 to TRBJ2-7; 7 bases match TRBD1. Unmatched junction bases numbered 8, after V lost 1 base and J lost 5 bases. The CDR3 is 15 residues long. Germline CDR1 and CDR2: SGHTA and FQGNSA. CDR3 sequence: CASSLESRGLDEQYF. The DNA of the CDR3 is TGTGCCAGCAGCTTAGAGAGTAGGGGGCTCGACGAGCAGTACTTC.

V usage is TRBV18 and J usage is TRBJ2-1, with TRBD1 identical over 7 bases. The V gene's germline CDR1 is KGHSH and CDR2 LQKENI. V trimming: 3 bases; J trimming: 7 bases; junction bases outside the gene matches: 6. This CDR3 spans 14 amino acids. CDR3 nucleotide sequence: TGTGCCAGCTCACCGAGACAGGGACCTAATGAGCAGTTCTTC. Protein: CASSPRQGPNEQFF.

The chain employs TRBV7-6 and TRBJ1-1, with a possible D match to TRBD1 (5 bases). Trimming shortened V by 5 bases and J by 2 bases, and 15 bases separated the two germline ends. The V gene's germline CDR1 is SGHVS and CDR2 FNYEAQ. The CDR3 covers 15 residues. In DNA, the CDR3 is TGTGCCAGCAGCCTAACGATGACAGCTAACACTGAAGCTTTCTTT. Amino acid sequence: CASSLTMTANTEAFF.

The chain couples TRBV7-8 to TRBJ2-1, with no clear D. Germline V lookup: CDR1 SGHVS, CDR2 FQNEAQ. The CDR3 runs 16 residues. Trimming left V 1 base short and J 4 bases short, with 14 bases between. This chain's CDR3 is CASSLEKSIPYNEQFF. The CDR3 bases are TGTGCCAGCAGCTTAGAAAAATCCATACCTTACAATGAGCAGTTCTTC.

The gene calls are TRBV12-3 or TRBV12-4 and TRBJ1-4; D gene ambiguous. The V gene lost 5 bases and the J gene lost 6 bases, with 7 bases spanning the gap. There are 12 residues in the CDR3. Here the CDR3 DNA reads TGTGCCAGCAGTCCTAATGATGAAAAACTGTTTTTT. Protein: CASSPNDEKLFF.

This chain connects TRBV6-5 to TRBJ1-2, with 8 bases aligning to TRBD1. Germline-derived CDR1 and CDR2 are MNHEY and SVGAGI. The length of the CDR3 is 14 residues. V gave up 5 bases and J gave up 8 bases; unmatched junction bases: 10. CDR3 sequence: CASSRDRGSSGYTF. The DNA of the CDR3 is TGTGCCAGCAGTCGAGACAGGGGCTCTAGCGGCTACACCTTC.

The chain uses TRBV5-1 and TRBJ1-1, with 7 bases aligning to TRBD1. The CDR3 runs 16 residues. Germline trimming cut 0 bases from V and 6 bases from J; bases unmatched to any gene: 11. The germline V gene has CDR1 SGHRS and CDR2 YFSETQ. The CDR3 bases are TGCGCCAGCAGCTTGGGGGCGGGCAGGGGGACGGCTGAAGCTTTCTTT. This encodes CASSLGAGRGTAEAFF.

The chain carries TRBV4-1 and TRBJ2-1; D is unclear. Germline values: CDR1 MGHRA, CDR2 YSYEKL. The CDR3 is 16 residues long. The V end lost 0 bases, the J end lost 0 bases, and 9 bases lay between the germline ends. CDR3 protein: CASSQDGLSSYNEQFF. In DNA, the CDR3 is TGCGCCAGCAGCCAAGATGGCCTAAGCTCCTACAATGAGCAGTTCTTC.

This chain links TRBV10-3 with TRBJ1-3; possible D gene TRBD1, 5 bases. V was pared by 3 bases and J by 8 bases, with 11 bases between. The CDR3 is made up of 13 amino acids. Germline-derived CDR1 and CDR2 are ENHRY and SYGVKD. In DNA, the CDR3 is TGTGCCATCAGTGAATCCAGGGAAGACACCATATATTTT. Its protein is CAISESREDTIYF.

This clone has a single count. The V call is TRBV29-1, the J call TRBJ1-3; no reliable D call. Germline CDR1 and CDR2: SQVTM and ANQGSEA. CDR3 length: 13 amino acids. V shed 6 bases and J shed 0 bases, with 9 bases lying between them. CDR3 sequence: CSVRPTSGNTIYF. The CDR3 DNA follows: TGCAGCGTACGTCCTACCTCTGGAAACACCATATATTTT.

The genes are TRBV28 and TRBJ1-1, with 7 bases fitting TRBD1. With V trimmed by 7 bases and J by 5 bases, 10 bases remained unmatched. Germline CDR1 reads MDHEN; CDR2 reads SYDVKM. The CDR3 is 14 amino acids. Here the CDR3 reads CASNRDRARTEAFF. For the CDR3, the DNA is TGTGCCAGCAACCGAGACAGGGCGAGAACTGAAGCTTTCTTT.

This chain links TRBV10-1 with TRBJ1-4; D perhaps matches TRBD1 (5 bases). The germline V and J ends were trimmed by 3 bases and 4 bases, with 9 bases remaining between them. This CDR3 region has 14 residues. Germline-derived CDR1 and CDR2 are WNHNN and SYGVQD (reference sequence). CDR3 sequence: CASSETGRNEKLFF. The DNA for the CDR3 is TGCGCCAGCAGTGAAACAGGCCGTAATGAAAAACTGTTTTTT.

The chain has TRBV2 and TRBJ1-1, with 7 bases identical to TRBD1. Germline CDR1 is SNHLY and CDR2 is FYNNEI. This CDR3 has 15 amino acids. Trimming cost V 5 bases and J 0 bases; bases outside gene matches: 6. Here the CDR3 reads CASSPDRSMNTEAFF. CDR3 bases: TGTGCCAGCAGTCCGGACAGGAGCATGAACACTGAAGCTTTCTTT.

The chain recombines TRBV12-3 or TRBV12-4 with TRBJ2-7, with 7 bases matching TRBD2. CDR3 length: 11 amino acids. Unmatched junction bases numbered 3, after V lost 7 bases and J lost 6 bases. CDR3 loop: CASTSGGEQYF. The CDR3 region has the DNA TGTGCCAGCACTTCGGGGGGCGAGCAGTACTTC.

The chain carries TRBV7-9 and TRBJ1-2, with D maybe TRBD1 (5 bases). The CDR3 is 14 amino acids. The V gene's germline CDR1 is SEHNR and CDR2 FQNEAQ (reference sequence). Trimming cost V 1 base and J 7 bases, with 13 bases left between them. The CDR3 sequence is CASSLGQGSGGYTF. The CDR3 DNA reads TGTGCCAGCAGCTTAGGTCAGGGATCAGGTGGCTACACCTTC.